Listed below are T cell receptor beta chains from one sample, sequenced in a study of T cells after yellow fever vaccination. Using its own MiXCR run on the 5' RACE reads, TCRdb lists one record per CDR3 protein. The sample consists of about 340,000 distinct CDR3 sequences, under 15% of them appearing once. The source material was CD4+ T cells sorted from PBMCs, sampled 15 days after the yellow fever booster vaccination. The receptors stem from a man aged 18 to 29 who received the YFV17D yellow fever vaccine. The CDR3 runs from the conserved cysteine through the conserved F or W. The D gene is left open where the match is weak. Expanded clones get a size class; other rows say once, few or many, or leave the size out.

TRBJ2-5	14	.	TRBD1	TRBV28	TGTGCCAGCAGTCCGGGACAGGGCTCAGAGACCCAGTACTTC	CASSPGQGSETQYF
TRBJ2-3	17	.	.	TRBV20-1	TGCAGTGCTAGTCGACCCGGGACGCATACTAGCACAGATACGCAGTATTTT	CSASRPGTHTSTDTQYF
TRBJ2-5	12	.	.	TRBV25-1	TGTGCCAGCAGTACTGACCAAGAGACCCAGTACTTC	CASSTDQETQYF
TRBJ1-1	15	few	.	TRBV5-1	TGCGCCAGCAGACCGGGGTCAGGGGTCCACACTGAAGCTTTCTTT	CASRPGSGVHTEAFF
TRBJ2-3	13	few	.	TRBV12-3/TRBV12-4	TGTGCCAGCACGCCACAGGAGGGAAATACGCAGTATTTT	CASTPQEGNTQYF
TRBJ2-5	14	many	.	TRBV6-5	TGTGCCAGCAGCCAAATTTGGGGTGGGGAGACCCAGTACTTC	CASSQIWGGETQYF
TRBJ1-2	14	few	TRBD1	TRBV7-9	TGTGCCAGCAGCAAGTCAGGGGGCGCGAAAGGCTACACCTTC	CASSKSGGAKGYTF
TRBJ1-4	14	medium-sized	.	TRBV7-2	TGTGCCAGCAGCAACCAGAAAGGGCATGAAAAACTGTTTTTT	CASSNQKGHEKLFF
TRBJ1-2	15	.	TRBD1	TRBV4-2	TGTGCCAGCAGCCAGGGGGGGACAGACGCCCTTGGCTACACCTTC	CASSQGGTDALGYTF
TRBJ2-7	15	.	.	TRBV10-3	TGTGCCATCAGTGAGTCTGGCGGCGCCCTAAACGAGCAGTACTTC	CAISESGGALNEQYF
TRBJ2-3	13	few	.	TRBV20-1	TGCACCACACCGGGGGGCTCCACAGATACGCAGTATTTT	CTTPGGSTDTQYF
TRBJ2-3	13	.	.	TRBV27	TGTGCCAGCAGTGCCCGACCGATCGATACGCAGTATTTT	CASSARPIDTQYF
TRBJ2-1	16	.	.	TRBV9	TGTGCCAGCACCCTAAGGGGGGACAGCGCTTACAATGAGCAGTTCTTC	CASTLRGDSAYNEQFF
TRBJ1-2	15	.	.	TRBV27	TGTGCCAGCAGGGGCCGGACAGCCCTGATCTATGGCTACACCTTC	CASRGRTALIYGYTF
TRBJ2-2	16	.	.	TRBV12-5	TGTGCTAGTCGAGGTCCGCGGACAGCGAACACCGGGGAGCTGTTTTTT	CASRGPRTANTGELFF
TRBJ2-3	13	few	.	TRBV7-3	TGTGCCAGCAGCTTAATGGGGCCAGATACGCAGTATTTT	CASSLMGPDTQYF
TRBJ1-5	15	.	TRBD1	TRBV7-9	TGTGCCAGCAGCTCGGGACAGGGGTTCAATCAGCCCCAGCATTTT	CASSSGQGFNQPQHF
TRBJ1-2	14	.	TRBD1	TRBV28	TGTGCCACCCTCGGGACAGGCCGGATCCGGGGCTACACCTTC	CATLGTGRIRGYTF
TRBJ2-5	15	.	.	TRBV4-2	TGTGCCAGCAGCGCCCTGTCCGGTATTCAAGAGACCCAGTACTTC	CASSALSGIQETQYF
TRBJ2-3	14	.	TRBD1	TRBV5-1	TGCGCCAGCAGCTTAGGGGGCGTAACAGATACGCAGTATTTT	CASSLGGVTDTQYF